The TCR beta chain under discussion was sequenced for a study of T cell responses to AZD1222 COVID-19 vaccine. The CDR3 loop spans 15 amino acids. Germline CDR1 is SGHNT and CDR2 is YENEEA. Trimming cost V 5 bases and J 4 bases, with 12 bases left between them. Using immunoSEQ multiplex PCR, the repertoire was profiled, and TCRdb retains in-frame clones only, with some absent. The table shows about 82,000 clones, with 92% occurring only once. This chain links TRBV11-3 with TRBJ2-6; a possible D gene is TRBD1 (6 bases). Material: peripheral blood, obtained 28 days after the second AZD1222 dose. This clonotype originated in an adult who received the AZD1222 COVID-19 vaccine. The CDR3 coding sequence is TGTGCCAGCAGCCCAGGGGCTTTGGGGGCCAACGTCCTGACTTTC. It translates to CASSPGALGANVLTF.